These 29 T cell receptor beta chains share one sample of origin, sequenced in a study of post-analysis software for immune sequencing data. Broader study findings: Controls had lower frequencies than patients of about 5 TRBV segments, which included TRBV5-6, TRBV5-1 and TRBV20-1.

TCR beta cDNA libraries included unique molecular identifiers. TCRdb processed the PCR reads anew with MiXCR; each CDR3 protein has one entry. The data hold hundreds of thousands of distinct CDR3 sequences, with roughly 27% observed a single time. These TCRs are of unknown antigen specificity. Sequencing input: blood. The origin of the receptors is a girl aged 5-17 years with multiple sclerosis.

The chain couples TRBV5-1 to TRBJ1-5, with D possibly matching TRBD1 (6 bases). The CDR3 spans 15 residues. Germline lookup yields CDR1 SGHRS and CDR2 YFSETQ. V lost 2 bases and J 7 bases, leaving 16 bases between the germline ends. This CDR3 is CASSLIGGPEQPQHF. DNA of the CDR3: TGCGCCAGCAGCTTAATTGGGGGGCCCGAACAGCCCCAGCATTTT.

The chain combines TRBV5-1 with TRBJ2-3, with D perhaps matching TRBD1 (6 bases). Looked up from germline, CDR1 is SGHRS and CDR2 is YFSETQ. The CDR3 loop spans 18 amino acids. Trimming removed 4 bases at V and 1 base at J, with 22 bases between. The CDR3 coding sequence is TGCGCCAGCAGCGTCACATCCACAGGGCGTGAGGGCACAGATACGCAGTATTTT. This encodes CASSVTSTGREGTDTQYF.

The chain uses TRBV3-1 and TRBJ2-7; 8 nucleotides match TRBD1. The V gene's germline CDR1 is LGHDT and CDR2 YNNKEL (reference sequence). V gave up 1 base and J gave up 7 bases; unmatched junction bases: 6. The CDR3 loop spans 14 amino acids. CDR3 nucleotides: TGTGCCAGCAGCCAAGCCCGGGACAGGACTGAGCAGTACTTC. It yields the protein CASSQARDRTEQYF.

The V call is TRBV12-3 or TRBV12-4, the J call TRBJ2-1; TRBD2 matches 8 bases. This CDR3 is built from 16 residues. The junction had 7 bases not matched to a gene; V was cut back by 3 bases and J by 3 bases. The CDR3 loop reads CASSLARAGVYNEQFF. Written as DNA, the CDR3 is TGTGCCAGCAGTTTGGCCAGAGCGGGAGTCTACAATGAGCAGTTCTTC.

The rearrangement links TRBV20-1 to TRBJ1-5; D remains ambiguous. V lost 6 bases and J lost 4, with 10 bases in between. Germline values: CDR1 DFQATT, CDR2 SNEGSKA (reference sequence). CDR3 length: 12 residues. CDR3 coding DNA: TGCAGTGCCTGGCAGCCTAATCAGCCCCAGCATTTT. This translates into CSAWQPNQPQHF.

This clonotype was detected a few times. The chain is built from TRBV20-1 and TRBJ2-1, with D unresolved. The ends were cut back, 5 bases at V and 7 bases at J, with 6 bases in the middle. From germline, CDR1 is DFQATT and CDR2 SNEGSKA (reference sequence). This CDR3 has 10 amino acids. The CDR3 DNA reads as TGCAGTGCTGACCGAAATGAGCAGTTCTTC. It translates to CSADRNEQFF.

The chain joins TRBV20-1 to TRBJ2-1, with 10 bases aligning to TRBD2. Germline V gives CDR1 DFQATT, CDR2 SNEGSKA (reference sequence). The CDR3 contains 18 residues. Losses at the gene ends were 0 bases for V and 0 bases for J; bases not matched to a gene: 8. The CDR3 sequence: CSARDASGRTVSYNEQFF. In DNA, the CDR3 is TGCAGTGCTAGAGACGCTAGCGGGAGAACAGTCTCCTACAATGAGCAGTTCTTC.

The genes are TRBV5-1 and TRBJ2-5; 9 bases are a match to TRBD1. CDR1 and CDR2 (germline): SGHRS, YFSETQ. The ends lost 3 bases at V and 6 bases at J; junction bases unmatched: 15. The CDR3 runs to 17 residues. CDR3 in amino acids: CASSYSGGDRVKKTQYF. The DNA for the CDR3 is TGCGCCAGCAGCTACTCCGGTGGGGACAGGGTCAAAAAGACCCAGTACTTC.

The chain has TRBV29-1 and TRBJ2-2; no reliable D call. The V and J ends lost 7 bases and 4 bases respectively, with 7 bases between them. This CDR3 spans 11 amino acids. Germline V gene sequence: CDR1 SQVTM, CDR2 ANQGSEA. The CDR3 region has the DNA TGCAGCGCTCGTCGCACCGGGGAGCTGTTTTTT. This encodes CSARRTGELFF.

In its sample, this clonotype was seen a few times. This chain's CDR3 is CSAQREGRGEQFF. CDR3 in DNA: TGCAGTGCCCAACGTGAGGGGCGGGGTGAGCAGTTCTTC. This chain connects TRBV20-1 to TRBJ2-1; D possibly corresponds to TRBD2 (6 bases). Between the trimmed V and J ends, which lost 6 bases and 9 bases, there was a span of 18 bases. This CDR3 has 13 residues. Germline CDR1 is DFQATT and CDR2 is SNEGSKA (reference sequence).

The chain combines TRBV5-1 with TRBJ1-4, with D unclear. The CDR3 is 13 residues long. CDR1 and CDR2 from the germline V gene are SGHRS and YFSETQ. Trimming stripped 0 bases from V and 8 bases from J, with 8 bases between. The CDR3 nucleotides read TGCGCCAGCAGCTTGGTCCCGGCGGAAAAACTGTTTTTT. The encoded protein is CASSLVPAEKLFF.

In this sample, this clonotype turned up many times. This sequence joins TRBV5-1 and TRBJ2-5, with D perhaps matching TRBD2 (5 bases). Germline CDR1 is SGHRS and CDR2 is YFSETQ. The ends were cut back, 4 bases at V and 5 bases at J, with 15 bases in the middle. The CDR3 has 14 amino acids. The CDR3 loop is CASSKDYSRETQYF. In DNA, the CDR3 is TGCGCCAGCAGCAAAGACTACTCCCGGGAGACCCAGTACTTC.

V gene TRBV18 combines with J gene TRBJ2-3; D unclear. Germline V CDR1 and CDR2: KGHSH, LQKENI. Trimming shortened V by 1 base and J by 2 bases, and 10 bases separated the two germline ends. The CDR3 runs 15 residues. DNA for the CDR3: TGTGCCAGCTCACCACGGGTTGCCGACACAGATACGCAGTATTTT. Translation gives CASSPRVADTDTQYF.

This clonotype has just one count. J is TRBJ2-5 and V is TRBV5-1, with D possibly TRBD2 on 5 matching bases. Near its end, the DNA agrees better with TRBJ2-7, so the J call may be wrong. Germline V gene sequence: CDR1 SGHRS, CDR2 YFSETQ. The CDR3 loop spans 13 amino acids. Here the CDR3 DNA reads TGCGCCAGCAGCTTGGCCAGAGGGATCGAGCAGTACTTC. Its translation: CASSLARGIEQYF.

The chain carries TRBV7-2 and TRBJ2-7; D unresolved. This CDR3 is 12 amino acids long. The germline V gene encodes CDR1 SGHTA and CDR2 FQGNSA. V shed 5 bases and J shed 7 bases, with 12 bases lying between them. The CDR3, as DNA: TGTGCCAGCAGCCCCGCCTTTCTTGAGCAGTACTTC. It translates to CASSPAFLEQYF. Full variable domain (remainder filled in from reference TRBV7-2 and TRBJ2-7): GAGVSQSPSNKVTEKGKDVELRCDPISGHTALYWYRQSLGQGLEFLIYFQGNSAPDKSGLPSDRFSAERTGGSVSTLTIQRTQQEDSAVYLCASSPAFLEQYFGPGTRLTVT.

This sequence joins TRBV6-5 and TRBJ2-7; tentative D call: TRBD1 (5 bases). This CDR3 has 16 amino acids. From germline, CDR1 is MNHEY and CDR2 SVGAGI. V was cut by 6 bases and J by 2 bases, with 20 bases left in between. The CDR3 loop reads CASSQGLPTLAYEQYF. The CDR3 bases are TGTGCCAGCAGCCAGGGCCTCCCTACTCTTGCCTACGAGCAGTACTTC.

This clonotype showed up just a few times. The rearrangement links TRBV5-1 to TRBJ2-4; a weak D match, TRBD2 (6 bases). The germline gives CDR1 SGHRS, CDR2 YFSETQ. Trimming pared 0 bases from V and 3 bases from J, leaving 19 bases between. The length of the CDR3 is 18 residues. In DNA form, the CDR3 reads TGCGCCAGCAGCTTGGGGGATCGGCGCGGGATGGACAAAAACATTCAGTACTTC. The encoded protein is CASSLGDRRGMDKNIQYF.

V usage is TRBV4-1 and J usage is TRBJ2-5; perhaps TRBD2 as D (6 bases). V dropped 5 bases and J dropped 1 base, with 14 bases sitting between them. This CDR3 comprises 15 residues. Germline V CDR1 and CDR2: MGHRA, YSYEKL. This CDR3 is CASSAYRDFQETQYF. CDR3 bases: TGCGCCAGCAGCGCTTATCGGGACTTCCAAGAGACCCAGTACTTC.

DNA for the CDR3: TGCGCCAGCAGCCCCTTCGTCTACAGGGACCAGAACACTGAAGCTTTCTTT. Protein product: CASSPFVYRDQNTEAFF. This sequence joins TRBV5-1 and TRBJ1-1, with D possibly matching TRBD1 (6 bases). V lost 4 bases and J lost 1, with 20 bases in between. The CDR3 runs to 17 residues. Germline values: CDR1 SGHRS, CDR2 YFSETQ.

This clonotype has more than one count but fewer than ten. This rearrangement joins TRBV27 to TRBJ2-7; 7 nucleotides match TRBD1. With 6 bases clipped from V and 0 bases from J, the junction kept 17 bases outside the gene matches. Per the germline V gene, CDR1 is MNHEY and CDR2 is SMNVEV (reference sequence). The CDR3 is 18 amino acids. CDR3 region: CASSRSKTGRQISYEQYF. DNA of the CDR3: TGTGCCAGCAGCCGATCGAAGACAGGGCGCCAGATCTCCTACGAGCAGTACTTC.

This clonotype has more than one count but fewer than ten. The gene calls are TRBV15 and TRBJ2-3; 7 bases map to TRBD2. Looked up from germline, CDR1 is LNHNV and CDR2 is YYDKDF (reference sequence). Losses at the gene ends were 5 bases for V and 0 bases for J; bases not matched to a gene: 2. The CDR3 length is 14 residues. The CDR3 region is CATSLSGSTDTQYF. In DNA, the CDR3 is TGTGCCACCAGCCTTAGCGGGAGCACAGATACGCAGTATTTT.

The chain has TRBV7-2 and TRBJ2-3; a weak D match, TRBD2 (6 bases). The CDR3 extends over 15 amino acids. Germline V gives CDR1 SGHTA, CDR2 FQGNSA. V was clipped by 5 bases and J by 2 bases, with 14 bases between them. The DNA for the CDR3 is TGTGCCAGCAGCGAGGGACTTCCATACACAGATACGCAGTATTTT. This encodes CASSEGLPYTDTQYF.

The table lists this clonotype with a few counts. Since a far larger clone is one base different, this is likely a read error. The chain links TRBV10-3 to TRBJ2-7; 9 bases align to TRBD1. Looked up from germline, CDR1 is ENHRY and CDR2 is SYGVKD. This CDR3 has 13 amino acids. V shed 6 bases and J 3 bases; nucleotides not matched to a gene: 3. CDR3 nucleotide sequence: TGTGCCATCAGCCCGGGACAGGGCTACGAGCAGTACTTC. This translates into CAISPGQGYEQYF.

This rearrangement joins TRBV7-9 to TRBJ2-3; 9 nucleotides agree with TRBD2. Trimming took 2 bases from V and 5 from J; bases not matched to a gene: 11. Looked up from germline, CDR1 is SEHNR and CDR2 is FQNEAQ (reference sequence). The CDR3 has 17 amino acids. The CDR3 DNA sequence: TGTGCCAGCAGCTTAAGATATAGCGGGAGAGTGGAAGATACGCAGTATTTT. Translating gives CASSLRYSGRVEDTQYF.

The sample holds a few counts of this clonotype. The chain combines TRBV2 with TRBJ1-2; TRBD1 agrees at 7 bases. The CDR3 covers 13 residues. Trimming cost V 6 bases and J 8 bases; bases outside gene matches: 9. Germline CDR1 and CDR2: SNHLY and FYNNEI. This chain's CDR3 is CASRRDREDGYTF. CDR3 nucleotide sequence: TGTGCCAGCAGACGCGACAGGGAGGACGGCTACACCTTC.

The V gene is TRBV6-2 or TRBV6-3, the J gene TRBJ2-5; 7 nucleotides agree with TRBD1. The J call could be wrong; TRBJ2-7 is a better fit for the DNA end. Looked up from germline, CDR1 is MNHEY and CDR2 is SVGEGT. The CDR3 runs to 17 residues. As DNA, the CDR3 is TGTGCCAGCACCTTGAGGGTCCCGGGACAGAGAGCCTACGAGCAGTACTTC. It specifies CASTLRVPGQRAYEQYF.

To note about this clonotype: It is likely a read error, because the conserved phenylalanine at the end of the CDR3 is missing. The CDR3 loop is CASSYRRGLEQFL. Written as DNA, the CDR3 is TGTGCCAGCAGTTACCGCAGGGGGCTTGAGCAGTTCTTA. The chain recombines TRBV6-5 with TRBJ2-1; 8 bases line up with TRBD1. The CDR3 is 13 amino acids. J lost 9 bases, V lost 2 bases, and 3 bases had no gene match. The germline V gene has CDR1 MNHEY and CDR2 SVGAGI.

The chain carries TRBV6-5 and TRBJ2-1, with 16 bases fitting TRBD2. V shed 4 bases and J 9 bases; nucleotides not matched to a gene: 6. Germline V CDR1 and CDR2: MNHEY, SVGAGI. CDR3 length: 16 amino acids. The CDR3 DNA reads TGTGCCAGCAGTTCACCGGGACTAGCGGGGGGGCCTGAGCAGTTCTTC. This codes for CASSSPGLAGGPEQFF.

This clonotype was recorded at least ten times. The rearrangement links TRBV24-1 to TRBJ2-3; 9 bases map to TRBD1. Per germline, CDR1 KGHDR and CDR2 SFDVKD. J lost 4 bases, V lost 5 bases, and 3 bases had no gene match. The CDR3 sequence is 14 residues long. In DNA, the CDR3 is TGTGCCACCAGTGGAAGGACAGGGGCAGATACGCAGTATTTT. It translates to CATSGRTGADTQYF.